Following are 26 T cell receptor beta chains from one sample sequenced in a study of blood T cell repertoires in COVID-19. Data came from immunoSEQ multiplex PCR; TCRdb stores just in-frame clones and leaves some out. This table holds around 230,000 clones, roughly four fifths found once. The sample taken for sequencing was peripheral blood. The receptors come from a woman aged 55-70 years with active or convalescent COVID-19.

V gene TRBV7-3 combines with J gene TRBJ1-2, with 10 bases lining up with TRBD1. V shed 5 bases, J shed 7 bases, and the junction held 7 bases outside the gene matches. Germline CDR1 and CDR2: SGHTA and FQGTGA. CDR3 length: 14 residues. In DNA form, the CDR3 reads TGTGCCAGCAGCCACCGGGACAGGGGTCTTGGCTACACCTTC. Protein product: CASSHRDRGLGYTF.

The chain couples TRBV30 to TRBJ2-3, with 8 bases that match TRBD2. Germline V gene data show CDR1 as GTSNPN and CDR2 as SVGIG (reference sequence). With 6 bases clipped from V and 4 bases from J, the junction kept 9 bases outside the gene matches. There are 14 residues in the CDR3. CDR3 bases: TGTGCCTGCGCCCCCGGGGGGGCCGCAGATACGCAGTATTTT. It translates to CACAPGGAADTQYF.

In this sample, this clone turned up once. The V call is TRBV13, the J call TRBJ1-6; D is possibly TRBD1 (5 bases). Germline V CDR1 and CDR2: PRHDT, FYEKMQ (reference sequence). This CDR3 has 18 amino acids. V lost 0 bases and J 0 bases, leaving 12 bases between the germline ends. In DNA, the CDR3 is TGTGCCAGCAGCTTAGGGAGGGGCGGGAGCTCCTATAATTCACCCCTCCACTTT. Its translation: CASSLGRGGSSYNSPLHF. The complete variable domain, with remaining parts taken from reference TRBV13 and TRBJ1-6, reads AAGVIQSPRHLIKEKRETATLKCYPIPRHDTVYWYQQGPGQDPQFLISFYEKMQSDKGSIPDRFSAQQFSDYHSELNMSSLELGDSALYFCASSLGRGGSSYNSPLHFGNGTRLTVT.

DNA of the CDR3: TGTGCCAGCTCACTAACCGAGGGTCCCAATGAAAAACTGTTTTTT. It yields the protein CASSLTEGPNEKLFF. The chain is built from TRBV18 and TRBJ1-4; D unclear. This CDR3 is built from 15 residues. The V and J ends lost 4 bases and 5 bases respectively, with 14 bases between them. Looked up from germline, CDR1 is KGHSH and CDR2 is LQKENI.

This clone came up a few times. This chain links TRBV27 with TRBJ1-3; TRBD1 might be the D (6 bases). Germline V gene sequence: CDR1 MNHEY, CDR2 SMNVEV (reference sequence). The CDR3 runs to 14 residues. V was clipped by 7 bases and J by 6 bases, with 16 bases between them. CDR3 amino acids: CASMERQGKNTIYF. The CDR3 DNA is TGTGCCAGCATGGAGCGGCAGGGGAAAAACACCATATATTTT.

This clone was seen at least ten times. The J gene is TRBJ1-5, the V gene TRBV4-2; D is unclear. The length of the CDR3 is 16 residues. In germline, CDR1 is LGHNA, CDR2 YNFKEQ. Deletions cut 4 bases from V and 2 bases from J, with 15 bases between. This CDR3 reads CASSLADLAGNQPQHF. DNA of the CDR3: TGTGCCAGCAGCCTTGCCGACTTAGCGGGCAATCAGCCCCAGCATTTT.

The chain uses TRBV5-1 and TRBJ1-6; D gene uncertain. Germline CDR1 and CDR2: SGHRS and YFSETQ. Trimming removed 1 base at V and 10 bases at J, with 12 bases between. This CDR3 is 14 amino acids long. The CDR3 reads CASSLPPEGSPLHF. DNA for the CDR3: TGCGCCAGCAGCTTGCCCCCGGAGGGCTCACCCCTCCACTTT.

The J gene is TRBJ1-2, the V gene TRBV11-2; D remains unclear. Per germline, CDR1 SGHAT and CDR2 FQNNGV. The CDR3 is 13 residues long. V was pared by 4 bases and J by 8 bases, with 14 bases between. Written as DNA, the CDR3 is TGTGCCAGCAGCTCGAGGCTCTCTAGGGGCTACACCTTC. The encoded protein is CASSSRLSRGYTF.

The chain couples TRBV19 to TRBJ2-3; 8 bases fit TRBD1. Per the germline V gene, CDR1 is LNHDA and CDR2 is SQIVND (reference sequence). After removal of 5 bases from V and 2 bases from J, the junction contained 9 bases not matched to a gene. The CDR3 has 16 amino acids. The CDR3 nucleotides are TGTGCCAGTAGTCCTTGGACAGGGACCTACACAGATACGCAGTATTTT. Protein sequence: CASSPWTGTYTDTQYF.

The chain combines TRBV2 with TRBJ2-7; D is possibly TRBD1 (6 bases). Germline CDR1 is SNHLY and CDR2 is FYNNEI. CDR3 length equals 15 residues. V was trimmed by 2 bases and J by 0 bases, leaving 11 bases between them. The CDR3 here is CASSEPAGVSYEQYF. In DNA, the CDR3 is TGTGCCAGCAGTGAACCGGCAGGGGTCTCCTACGAGCAGTACTTC.

The chain has TRBV6-1 and TRBJ1-5; D might be TRBD1 (5 bases). Germline V gene sequence: CDR1 MNHNS, CDR2 SASEGT. The CDR3 has 15 residues. Trimming shortened V by 0 bases and J by 3 bases, and 9 bases separated the two germline ends. In DNA, the CDR3 is TGTGCCAGCAGTGAAGCGGCGGGGCTCAATCAGCCCCAGCATTTT. Amino acid sequence: CASSEAAGLNQPQHF.

The chain carries TRBV6-1 and TRBJ1-5, with 8 bases matching TRBD1. The CDR3 has 18 amino acids. The J segment lost 7 bases and the V segment lost 2 bases, leaving 16 bases of the junction unmatched. Germline CDR1 MNHNS, CDR2 SASEGT. The CDR3 DNA reads as TGTGCCAGCAGTGAATCCTTCGGGAGGACAGGGAGAGGACAGCCCCAGCATTTT. Translating it yields CASSESFGRTGRGQPQHF.

V usage is TRBV6-2 or TRBV6-3 and J usage is TRBJ2-5; 7 positions agree with TRBD2. J gave up 3 bases and V 6 bases, and 13 bases lay outside the gene matches. CDR1 and CDR2 from the germline V gene are MNHEY and SVGEGT. The CDR3 totals 16 residues. The CDR3 loop reads CASSPRERGLKETQYF. CDR3 DNA sequence: TGTGCCAGCAGCCCTCGTGAGCGGGGACTCAAAGAGACCCAGTACTTC.

The genes are TRBV5-1 and TRBJ2-1; no clear D gene. V was trimmed by 1 base and J by 7 bases, leaving 12 bases between them. Germline CDR1 is SGHRS and CDR2 is YFSETQ. The CDR3 is 14 residues long. The CDR3 here is CASSLKVVGNEQFF. For the CDR3, the DNA is TGCGCCAGCAGCTTGAAAGTCGTCGGTAATGAGCAGTTCTTC.

The chain has TRBV18 and TRBJ1-6, with D unresolved. The CDR3 consists of 15 residues. Trimming pared 6 bases from V and 5 bases from J, leaving 14 bases between. The germline gives CDR1 KGHSH, CDR2 LQKENI. The CDR3 loop reads CASSGRAGDNSPLHF. The CDR3 DNA is TGTGCCAGCTCCGGGAGGGCCGGGGATAATTCACCCCTCCACTTT.

CDR3 sequence reads: CASSHNSVANEKLFF. The CDR3 DNA is TGTGCCAGCAGTCACAACAGTGTTGCTAATGAAAAACTGTTTTTT. V gene TRBV6-6 combines with J gene TRBJ1-4; D is uncertain. The length of the CDR3 is 15 residues. In germline, CDR1 is MNHNY, CDR2 SVGAGI (reference sequence). The V and J ends lost 5 bases and 3 bases respectively, with 13 bases between them.

V is TRBV4-1 and J is TRBJ1-2, with a weak D call TRBD1 (5 bases). Trimming removed 0 bases at V and 8 bases at J, with 19 bases between. The CDR3 has 16 amino acids. CDR1 and CDR2 (germline): MGHRA, YSYEKL. Here the CDR3 DNA reads TGCGCCAGCAGCCAAGATGGGTCCGGCAGGGTACACGGCTACACCTTC. Its translation is CASSQDGSGRVHGYTF.

The chain combines TRBV5-5 with TRBJ2-2; TRBD1 matches at 7 bases. The CDR3 totals 15 residues. The ends lost 4 bases at V and 3 bases at J; junction bases unmatched: 6. Germline CDR1 and CDR2: SGHKS and YYEKEE (reference sequence). This CDR3 reads CASSQGEIYTGELFF. The CDR3 DNA is TGTGCCAGCAGCCAGGGGGAAATTTACACCGGGGAGCTGTTTTTT.

The chain joins TRBV18 to TRBJ2-7; D is possibly TRBD2 (5 bases). Between the trimmed V and J ends, which lost 6 bases and 0 bases, there was a span of 9 bases. CDR3 length: 13 residues. Germline V gene sequence: CDR1 KGHSH, CDR2 LQKENI. CDR3 nucleotides: TGTGCCAGCTCCCTAGCCCCCTCCTACGAGCAGTACTTC. Translation: CASSLAPSYEQYF.

The sample holds a few counts of this clone. This chain links TRBV5-1 with TRBJ1-1; 9 bases map to TRBD1. CDR1 and CDR2 from the germline V gene are SGHRS and YFSETQ. The J segment lost 10 bases and the V segment lost 3 bases, leaving 10 bases of the junction unmatched. The CDR3 sequence is 14 residues long. CDR3 in DNA: TGCGCCAGCAGCTCCGGACAGGGGATGTTTGTAGCTTTCTTT. This gives the protein CASSSGQGMFVAFF.

The chain is built from TRBV6-5 and TRBJ2-3; D may be TRBD2 (5 bases). CDR1 MNHEY and CDR2 SVGAGI come from the germline V gene. The CDR3 runs to 13 residues. Trimming shortened V by 2 bases and J by 8 bases, and 11 bases separated the two germline ends. The CDR3 sequence is CASSYREGSTQYF. The CDR3 DNA is TGTGCCAGCAGTTACCGCGAAGGGAGTACGCAGTATTTT.

The chain is built from TRBV7-9 and TRBJ1-2; the D gene is possibly TRBD1 (6 bases). The V and J ends lost 4 bases and 5 bases respectively, with 11 bases between them. The CDR3 contains 13 residues. CDR1 and CDR2 from the germline V gene are SEHNR and FQNEAQ (reference sequence). CDR3 sequence: CASSWGQAYGYTF. CDR3 DNA: TGTGCCAGCAGCTGGGGGCAGGCTTATGGCTACACCTTC.

The chain carries TRBV7-3 and TRBJ2-3, with 13 bases fitting TRBD2. The trim removed 5 bases at V and 2 bases at J, leaving 4 bases unmatched. Per germline, CDR1 SGHTA and CDR2 FQGTGA. This CDR3 is 16 amino acids long. CDR3 protein: CASSPLAGGLTDTQYF. DNA of the CDR3: TGTGCCAGCAGCCCACTAGCGGGGGGGCTCACAGATACGCAGTATTTT.

This sequence joins TRBV19 and TRBJ2-7; 8 nucleotides align to TRBD1. CDR3 length equals 13 residues. Germline loops: CDR1 LNHDA, CDR2 SQIVND (reference sequence). J gave up 10 bases and V 3 bases, and 8 bases lay outside the gene matches. The CDR3 region is CASSIATGGRQYF. The CDR3 nucleotides read TGTGCCAGTAGTATCGCCACAGGGGGGCGCCAGTACTTC.

V usage is TRBV3-1 (or the pseudogene TRBV3-2) and J usage is TRBJ2-2; 7 positions match TRBD2. The trim removed 4 bases at V and 3 bases at J, leaving 8 bases unmatched. Germline loops: CDR1 LGHDT, CDR2 YNNKEL (reference sequence). This CDR3 contains 16 residues. The CDR3 is CASSRTGTTYTGELFF. CDR3 nucleotides: TGTGCCAGCAGCCGCACCGGGACTACCTACACCGGGGAGCTGTTTTTT.

The rearrangement uses TRBV7-4 and TRBJ2-1, with TRBD1 matching over 7 bases. The J segment lost 4 bases and the V segment lost 1 base, leaving 4 bases of the junction unmatched. Per germline, CDR1 SGHVT and CDR2 SQSDAQ. This CDR3 region has 15 residues. Here the CDR3 DNA reads TGTGCCAGCAGCTTAGGACAGGGAGAATACAATGAGCAGTTCTTC. As protein: CASSLGQGEYNEQFF.